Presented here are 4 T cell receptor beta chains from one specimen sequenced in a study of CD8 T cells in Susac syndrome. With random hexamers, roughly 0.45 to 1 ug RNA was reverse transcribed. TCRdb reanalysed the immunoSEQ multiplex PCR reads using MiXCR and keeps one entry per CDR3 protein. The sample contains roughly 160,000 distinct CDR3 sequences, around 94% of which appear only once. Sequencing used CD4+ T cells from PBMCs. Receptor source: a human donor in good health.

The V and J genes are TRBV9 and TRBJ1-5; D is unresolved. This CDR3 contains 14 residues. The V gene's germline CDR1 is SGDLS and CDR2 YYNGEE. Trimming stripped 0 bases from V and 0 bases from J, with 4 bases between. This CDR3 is CASSVDPSNQPQHF. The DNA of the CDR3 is TGTGCCAGCAGCGTAGATCCTAGCAATCAGCCCCAGCATTTT.

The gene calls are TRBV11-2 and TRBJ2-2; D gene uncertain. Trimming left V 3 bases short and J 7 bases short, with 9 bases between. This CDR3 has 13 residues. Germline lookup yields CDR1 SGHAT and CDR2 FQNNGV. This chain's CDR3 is CASSLSLYGELFF. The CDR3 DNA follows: TGTGCCAGCAGCTTGTCCCTTTACGGGGAGCTGTTTTTT.

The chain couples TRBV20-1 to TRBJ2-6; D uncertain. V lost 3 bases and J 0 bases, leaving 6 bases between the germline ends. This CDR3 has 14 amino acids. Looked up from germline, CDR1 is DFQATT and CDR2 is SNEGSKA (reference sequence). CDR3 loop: CSASTASGANVLTF. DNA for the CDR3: TGCAGTGCTAGTACGGCCTCTGGGGCCAACGTCCTGACTTTC.

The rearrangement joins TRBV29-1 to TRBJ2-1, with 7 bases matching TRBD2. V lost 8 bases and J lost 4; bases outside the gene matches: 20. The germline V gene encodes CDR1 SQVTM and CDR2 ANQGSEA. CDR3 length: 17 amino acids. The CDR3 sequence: CSLGKGPGGGTYNEQFF. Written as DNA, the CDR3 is TGCAGCCTCGGGAAGGGACCCGGCGGGGGTACTTACAATGAGCAGTTCTTC.